A selection of T cell receptor beta chains follows, all from one sample in a study of blood T cells in healthy people across ages. MiXCR was run by TCRdb on the 5' RACE reads, yielding one entry per CDR3 protein. The sample holds about 1 million distinct CDR3 sequences; under 45% are singletons and the top ten take approximately 17%. The sample taken for sequencing was blood. The receptors stem from a woman aged 55-70 years in good health. CDR3s include the opening cysteine and the closing phenylalanine or tryptophan.

V gene: TRBV20-1
CDR3 protein: CSARKTGIRNYGYTF

V gene: TRBV5-1
CDR3 protein: CASSLAAGGAATEAFF

V gene: TRBV6-5
CDR3 protein: CASSSYRDNREQYF

V gene: TRBV7-3
CDR3 protein: CASSLRDRPRGDTQYF

V gene: TRBV20-1
CDR3 protein: CSAREASGGRNEQYF

V gene: TRBV5-8
CDR3 protein: CASSFPDSHSSYNSPLHF

V gene: TRBV29-1
CDR3 protein: CSVEDLTATETQYF

V gene: TRBV20-1
CDR3 protein: CSASPILAGQETQYF

V gene: TRBV20-1
CDR3 protein: CSAERLSRENLAKNIQYF

V gene: TRBV9
CDR3 protein: CASSVVEGSYNEQFF

V gene: TRBV15
CDR3 protein: CATSRDIQGPTDTQYF

V gene: TRBV5-5
CDR3 protein: CASSPPDIWETQYF

V gene: TRBV7-9
CDR3 protein: CASSSRGLGTTDTQYF

V gene: TRBV20-1
CDR3 protein: CSARDSGTGEWSDTQYF

V gene: TRBV5-1
CDR3 protein: CASSVSQVTGEQYF

V gene: TRBV11-2
CDR3 protein: CASSLSSGTLNYEQYF

V gene: TRBV20-1
CDR3 protein: CSARPGTTAPTDTQYF

V gene: TRBV21-1
CDR3 protein: CASTTADRWGGKLFF

V gene: TRBV10-3
CDR3 protein: CAISPTSRRVNTEAFF

V gene: TRBV5-1
CDR3 protein: CANSLLAGTGELFF

V gene: TRBV18
CDR3 protein: CASSPSCVLDHNEQFF

V gene: TRBV6-6
CDR3 protein: CASGFSPLHF

V gene: TRBV6-2/TRBV6-3
CDR3 protein: CASSSLKGIGTYEQYF

V gene: TRBV29-1
CDR3 protein: CSYRGVSYEQYF

V gene: TRBV5-1
CDR3 protein: CASSLVAGAKESQYF

V gene: TRBV18
CDR3 protein: CASSLQSAGGGKNIQYF

V gene: TRBV6-1
CDR3 protein: CASRADRVNSPLHF